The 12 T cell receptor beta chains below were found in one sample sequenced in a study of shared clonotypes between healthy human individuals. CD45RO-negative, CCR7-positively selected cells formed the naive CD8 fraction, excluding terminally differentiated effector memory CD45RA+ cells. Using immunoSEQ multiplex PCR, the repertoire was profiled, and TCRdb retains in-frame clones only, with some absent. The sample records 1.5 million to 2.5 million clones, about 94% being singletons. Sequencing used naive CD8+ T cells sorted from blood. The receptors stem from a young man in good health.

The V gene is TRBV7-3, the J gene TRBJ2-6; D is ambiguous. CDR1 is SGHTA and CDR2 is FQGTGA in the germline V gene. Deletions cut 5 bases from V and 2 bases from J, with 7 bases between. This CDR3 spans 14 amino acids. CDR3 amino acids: CASSLDPGANVLTF. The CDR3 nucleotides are TGTGCCAGCAGCCTCGACCCTGGGGCCAACGTCCTGACTTTC.

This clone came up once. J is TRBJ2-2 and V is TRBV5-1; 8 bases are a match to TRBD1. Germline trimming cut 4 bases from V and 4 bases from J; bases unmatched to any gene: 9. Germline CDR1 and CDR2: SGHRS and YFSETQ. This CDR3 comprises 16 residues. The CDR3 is CASSPGQGWLTGELFF. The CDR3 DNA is TGCGCCAGCAGCCCCGGACAGGGCTGGCTCACCGGGGAGCTGTTTTTT.

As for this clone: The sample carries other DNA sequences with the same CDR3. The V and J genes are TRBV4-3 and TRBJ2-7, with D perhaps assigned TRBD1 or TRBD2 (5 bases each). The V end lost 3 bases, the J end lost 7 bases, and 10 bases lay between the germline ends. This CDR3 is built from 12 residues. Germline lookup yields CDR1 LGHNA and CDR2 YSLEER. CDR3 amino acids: CASSQQGGEQYF. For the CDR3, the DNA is TGCGCCAGCAGCCAGCAGGGCGGGGAGCAGTACTTC.

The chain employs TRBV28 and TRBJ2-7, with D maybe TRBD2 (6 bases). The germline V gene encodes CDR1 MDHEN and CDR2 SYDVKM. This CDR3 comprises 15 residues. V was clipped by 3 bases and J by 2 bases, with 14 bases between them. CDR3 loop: CASSFSMTGAYEQYF. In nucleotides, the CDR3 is TGTGCCAGCAGTTTCTCAATGACGGGAGCCTACGAGCAGTACTTC. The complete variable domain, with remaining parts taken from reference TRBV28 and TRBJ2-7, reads DVKVTQSSRYLVKRTGEKVFLECVQDMDHENMFWYRQDPGLGLRLIYFSYDVKMKEKGDIPEGYSVSREKKERFSLILESASTNQTSMYLCASSFSMTGAYEQYFGPGTRLTVT.

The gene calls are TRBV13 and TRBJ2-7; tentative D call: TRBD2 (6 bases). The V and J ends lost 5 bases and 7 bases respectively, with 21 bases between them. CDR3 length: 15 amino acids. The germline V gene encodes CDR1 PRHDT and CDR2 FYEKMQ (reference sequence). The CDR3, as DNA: TGTGCCAGCAGCGGTAAGAGCGGGCTCCTCGGGGAGCAGTACTTC. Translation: CASSGKSGLLGEQYF.

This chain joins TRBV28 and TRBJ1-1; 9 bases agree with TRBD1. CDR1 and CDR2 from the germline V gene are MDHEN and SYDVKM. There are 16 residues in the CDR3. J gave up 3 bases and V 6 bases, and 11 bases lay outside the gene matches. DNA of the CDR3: TGTGCCAGCAGCTGGGGACAGGGAGGTTTATACACTGAAGCTTTCTTT. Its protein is CASSWGQGGLYTEAFF.

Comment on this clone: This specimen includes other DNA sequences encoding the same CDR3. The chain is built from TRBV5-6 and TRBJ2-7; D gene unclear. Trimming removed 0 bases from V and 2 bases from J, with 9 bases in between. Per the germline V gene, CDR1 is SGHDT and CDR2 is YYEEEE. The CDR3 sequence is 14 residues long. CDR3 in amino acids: CASSLVAGTYEQYF. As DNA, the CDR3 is TGTGCCAGCAGCTTGGTGGCCGGTACCTACGAGCAGTACTTC.

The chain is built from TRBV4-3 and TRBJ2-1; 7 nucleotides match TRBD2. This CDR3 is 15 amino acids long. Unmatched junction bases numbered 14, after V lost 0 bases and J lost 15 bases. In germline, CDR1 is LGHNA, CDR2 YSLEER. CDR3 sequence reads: CASSQDGGGRLDLFF. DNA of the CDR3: TGCGCCAGCAGCCAAGATGGGGGAGGGCGGTTAGACCTGTTCTTC.

The CDR3 loop is CASAVMAGADTQYF. CDR3 sequence (DNA): TGTGCCAGCGCCGTTATGGCGGGGGCGGATACGCAGTATTTT. V gene TRBV7-9 combines with J gene TRBJ2-3; D is possibly TRBD2 (7 bases). The length of the CDR3 is 14 residues. V was trimmed by 8 bases and J by 6 bases, leaving 18 bases between them. Germline CDR1 SEHNR, CDR2 FQNEAQ (reference sequence).

The CDR3 region has the DNA TGTGCCAGCAGTTGGGGACAGGGAAATTCACCCCTCCACTTT. Protein: CASSWGQGNSPLHF. The rearrangement joins TRBV6-5 to TRBJ1-6; 9 nucleotides match TRBD1. This CDR3 has 14 amino acids. V was clipped by 4 bases and J by 7 bases; unmatched bases: 2. Germline-derived CDR1 and CDR2 are MNHEY and SVGAGI.

The CDR3 nucleotides are TGCAGCGTTGAACAGGCTGATTATGGCTACACCTTC. Translating gives CSVEQADYGYTF. This chain connects TRBV29-1 to TRBJ1-2; D gene ambiguous. The CDR3 totals 12 residues. Per the germline V gene, CDR1 is SQVTM and CDR2 is ANQGSEA. V lost 2 bases and J 5 bases, leaving 9 bases between the germline ends.

CDR3 sequence: CASSLDEGLEVEQYF. In DNA, the CDR3 is TGTGCCAGCAGCTTAGATGAGGGGCTCGAGGTCGAGCAGTACTTC. This chain uses TRBV7-6 with TRBJ2-7, with D perhaps being TRBD1 or TRBD2 (5 bases each). The CDR3 contains 15 residues. Trimming left V 1 base short and J 6 bases short, with 16 bases between. Germline CDR1 reads SGHVS; CDR2 reads FNYEAQ.